A selection of T cell receptor beta chains follows, all from one sample in a study of T cell responses to AZD1222 COVID-19 vaccine. Data came from immunoSEQ multiplex PCR; TCRdb stores just in-frame clones and leaves some out. The table lists 150,000 to 250,000 clones, roughly nine tenths of them singletons. The sequencing used peripheral blood, collected 28 days after the second AZD1222 dose. These receptors originate from an adult who received the AZD1222 COVID-19 vaccine. Both conserved end residues are part of each CDR3. The D gene is left open where the match is weak. Not every row has a clone size; where given, it reads once, few, many or a size class.

V gene,D gene,clone size,CDR3 length,J gene,CDR3 DNA,CDR3 protein
TRBV18,TRBD1,NA,13,TRBJ1-1,TGTGCCAGCTCACCAAGTAAGACAGGGGAAGCTTTCTTT,CASSPSKTGEAFF
TRBV29-1,TRBD1,NA,17,TRBJ2-7,TGCAGCGTTGAAGATCGGGGCCGGGACAGGGGGTACTACGAGCAGTACTTC,CSVEDRGRDRGYYEQYF
TRBV9,TRBD2,NA,15,TRBJ2-7,TGTGCCAGCAGCCCCCGACTAGCGGTCACCTACGAGCAGTACTTC,CASSPRLAVTYEQYF
TRBV6-5,NA,NA,15,TRBJ2-7,TGTGCCAGCAGCAAAGCCGGGACACCAAACTACGAGCAGTACTTC,CASSKAGTPNYEQYF
TRBV3-1/TRBV3-2,TRBD2,NA,14,TRBJ2-1,TGTGCCAGCAGCCTGGGCGGGAGGGCCCATGAGCAGTTCTTC,CASSLGGRAHEQFF
TRBV7-6,NA,NA,14,TRBJ2-2,TGTGCCAGCAGCTCACGGGGTGAGACCGGGGAGCTGTTTTTT,CASSSRGETGELFF
TRBV7-2,TRBD2,NA,17,TRBJ2-7,TGTGCCAGCAGCTTAAGACTAGCGTCTACTTTAATATACGAGCAGTACTTC,CASSLRLASTLIYEQYF
TRBV11-2,TRBD2,few,16,TRBJ2-2,TGTGCCAGCAGCCCGAGGACTAGCGCGAACACCGGGGAGCTGTTTTTT,CASSPRTSANTGELFF
TRBV28,NA,NA,16,TRBJ2-1,TGTGCCAGCAGTCCGACAGGACTCAGCTCCTACAATGAGCAGTTCTTC,CASSPTGLSSYNEQFF
TRBV7-3,NA,few,13,TRBJ1-1,TGTGCCAGCAGCTCGGGCCCGAACACTGAAGCTTTCTTT,CASSSGPNTEAFF
TRBV2,TRBD1,NA,14,TRBJ1-2,TGTGCCAGCAGTGGAACAGGACAGGGCTATGGCTACACCTTC,CASSGTGQGYGYTF
TRBV6-2/TRBV6-3,TRBD2,NA,14,TRBJ2-1,TGTGCCAGCAGTTACCGGCTAGCGGGAGGGGCTCAGTTCTTC,CASSYRLAGGAQFF
TRBV2,TRBD2,NA,13,TRBJ2-5,TGTGCCAGCAGTCCGACGGGAGGAGGGACCCAGTACTTC,CASSPTGGGTQYF
TRBV13,NA,NA,17,TRBJ2-1,TGTGCCAGCAGCTTAAGGCGACTAGGATCGTCCTACAATGAGCAGTTCTTC,CASSLRRLGSSYNEQFF
TRBV11-2,NA,NA,14,TRBJ1-4,TGTGCCAGCAGCTGGGGCCCGGGGGGGCAAAAACTGTTTTTT,CASSWGPGGQKLFF
TRBV5-5,TRBD1,NA,13,TRBJ1-2,TGTGCCAGCAGCTCGGGACAGTTCGATGGCTACACCTTC,CASSSGQFDGYTF
TRBV30,NA,NA,11,TRBJ2-5,TGTGCCTGGAGTGCCCAAGAGACCCAGTACTTC,CAWSAQETQYF